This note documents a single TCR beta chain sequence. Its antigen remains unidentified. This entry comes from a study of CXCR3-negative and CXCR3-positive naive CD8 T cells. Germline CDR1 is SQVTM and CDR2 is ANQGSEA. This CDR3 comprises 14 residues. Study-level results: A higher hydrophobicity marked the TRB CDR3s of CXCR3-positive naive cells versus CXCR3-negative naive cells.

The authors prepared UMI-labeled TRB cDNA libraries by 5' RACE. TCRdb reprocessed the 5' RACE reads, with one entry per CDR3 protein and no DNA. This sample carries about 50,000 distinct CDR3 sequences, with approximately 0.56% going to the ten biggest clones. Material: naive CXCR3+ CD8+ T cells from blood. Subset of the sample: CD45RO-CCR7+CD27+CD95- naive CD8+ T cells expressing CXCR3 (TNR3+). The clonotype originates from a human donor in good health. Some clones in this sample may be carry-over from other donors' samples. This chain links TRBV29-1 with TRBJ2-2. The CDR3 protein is CSVEATPRTGELFF.